This TCR beta chain stems from a study of blood T cell repertoires in COVID-19. Study as a whole: Sources were T cells, B-cell-depleted T cells, or PBMCs; the material itself was cDNA or gDNA.

CDR1 and CDR2 from the germline V gene are SSHAT and FNYEAQ (reference sequence). V gave up 5 bases and J gave up 2 bases; unmatched junction bases: 4. This CDR3 is 15 amino acids long. The repertoire was sequenced with immunoSEQ multiplex PCR; TCRdb's copy has only in-frame clones and lacks some. The sample has fewer than 250,000 clones; 85% to 90% are singletons. The origin of this receptor is a man in his 60s with acute or convalescent COVID-19. Sequencing was carried out using peripheral blood. V gene TRBV7-7 combines with J gene TRBJ2-3; 10 bases are a match to TRBD1. CDR3 amino acids: CASSGDRGPTDTQYF. In DNA form, the CDR3 reads TGTGCCAGCAGCGGGGACAGGGGTCCCACAGATACGCAGTATTTT.